These 26 T cell receptor beta chains originate from one sample sequenced in a study of PD-1 blockade in classical Hodgkin lymphoma. Autologous stem cell transplantation was followed by relapse in every patient, and brentuximab vedotin exposure varied. Thawed PBMCs yielded CD4+ T cells through magnetic negative selection. Measured with immunoSEQ multiplex PCR; TCRdb has only the in-frame clones, and not every one. The table records under 30,000 clones, roughly 80% of them present only once. The specimen comprised CD4+ T cells from blood, sampled at baseline. The receptors were sampled from a human donor with classical Hodgkin lymphoma.

This chain joins TRBV28 and TRBJ2-3; D is unresolved. From germline, CDR1 is MDHEN and CDR2 SYDVKM. The length of the CDR3 is 11 residues. The V end lost 6 bases, the J end lost 2 bases, and 3 bases lay between the germline ends. In nucleotides, the CDR3 is TGTGCCAGCAGACTCACAGATACGCAGTATTTT. Translating it yields CASRLTDTQYF.

The J gene is TRBJ2-1, the V gene TRBV18; 8 bases fit TRBD2. This CDR3 has 17 amino acids. Trimming removed 2 bases from V and 2 bases from J; junction bases left unmatched: 8. Germline V gives CDR1 KGHSH, CDR2 LQKENI. CDR3: CASSPMGPGGAYNEQFF. CDR3 sequence (DNA): TGTGCCAGCTCACCAATGGGACCGGGGGGGGCCTACAATGAGCAGTTCTTC.

This clone came up a few times. The rearrangement joins TRBV28 to TRBJ1-5; the D is unclear. V dropped 5 bases and J dropped 3 bases, with 5 bases sitting between them. CDR3 length: 12 residues. The germline gives CDR1 MDHEN, CDR2 SYDVKM. The CDR3 protein is CASSLNNQPQHF. The CDR3 DNA follows: TGTGCCAGCAGTCTCAACAATCAGCCCCAGCATTTT.

The chain carries TRBV5-6 and TRBJ2-3, with D unclear. Germline CDR1 and CDR2: SGHDT and YYEEEE. V lost 4 bases, J lost 2 bases, and 8 bases lay in between. The CDR3 is made up of 13 amino acids. CDR3 sequence: CASSMTPTDTQYF. CDR3 DNA: TGTGCCAGCAGCATGACACCCACAGATACGCAGTATTTT.

The chain recombines TRBV2 with TRBJ1-1, with D hard to call. Per germline, CDR1 SNHLY and CDR2 FYNNEI. V was clipped by 2 bases and J by 0 bases, with 10 bases between them. CDR3 size: 15 residues. Here the CDR3 DNA reads TGTGCCAGCAGTGAATACCGACTGATGAACACTGAAGCTTTCTTT. Protein product: CASSEYRLMNTEAFF.

This clone was seen a single time. The chain couples TRBV15 to TRBJ1-5; tentative D call: TRBD1 (5 bases). Trimming pared 3 bases from V and 6 bases from J, leaving 6 bases between. CDR1 is LNHNV, CDR2 YYDKDF, per germline (reference sequence). The CDR3 runs 12 residues. The CDR3 bases are TGTGCCACCAGCAGCGACAGTCAGCCCCAGCATTTT. It codes for CATSSDSQPQHF.

The gene calls are TRBV28 and TRBJ1-1, with TRBD1 as a possible D gene (5 bases). Between the trimmed V and J ends, which lost 2 bases and 5 bases, there was a span of 18 bases. This CDR3 spans 16 amino acids. CDR1 MDHEN and CDR2 SYDVKM come from the germline V gene. The CDR3 coding sequence is TGTGCCAGCAGTTTAGGTTGGCAGGGCGCGCGTACTGAAGCTTTCTTT. This gives the protein CASSLGWQGARTEAFF.

This clone was picked up a small number of times. The V call is TRBV5-4, the J call TRBJ2-4; D is uncertain. This CDR3 is built from 11 residues. The germline V gene encodes CDR1 SGHNT and CDR2 YYREEE (reference sequence). Trimming took off 2 bases at V and 7 bases at J, with 4 bases between the two ends. The CDR3 nucleotides read TGTGCCAGCAGCTTAGAGAACATTCAGTACTTC. Translated: CASSLENIQYF. The full variable domain, with the rest looked up from reference TRBV5-4 and TRBJ2-4, is ETGVTQSPTHLIKTRGQQVTLRCSSQSGHNTVSWYQQALGQGPQFIFQYYREEENGRGNFPPRFSGLQFPNYSSELNVNALELDDSALYLCASSLENIQYFGAGTRLSVL.

This chain uses TRBV5-1 with TRBJ1-3; no firm D call. Germline V CDR1 and CDR2: SGHRS, YFSETQ. V was clipped by 0 bases and J by 4 bases, with 8 bases between them. There are 14 residues in the CDR3. This CDR3 reads CASSLVGYGNTIYF. CDR3 bases: TGCGCCAGCAGCTTGGTAGGGTACGGAAACACCATATATTTT.

V gene TRBV4-2 combines with J gene TRBJ2-5, with D maybe TRBD1 (6 bases). Trimming took 4 bases from V and 1 from J, leaving 13 bases between them. The CDR3 has 15 residues. Looked up from germline, CDR1 is LGHNA and CDR2 is YNFKEQ. Written as DNA, the CDR3 is TGTGCCAGCAGCCGAGGGGGTGGGAGCCAAGAGACCCAGTACTTC. Translating gives CASSRGGGSQETQYF.

This clone was recorded only once. The chain has TRBV7-2 and TRBJ2-1, with 12 bases identical to TRBD2. CDR3 length equals 16 residues. Germline lookup yields CDR1 SGHTA and CDR2 FQGNSA. Trimming took 2 bases from V and 4 from J; bases not matched to a gene: 3. This CDR3 is CASSLTSGGNYNEQFF. The CDR3 region has the DNA TGTGCCAGCAGCTTAACTAGCGGGGGGAATTACAATGAGCAGTTCTTC.

The gene calls are TRBV7-6 and TRBJ1-3; TRBD1 is a possible D gene (6 bases). The CDR3 is 16 residues long. V lost 5 bases and J 4 bases, leaving 18 bases between the germline ends. CDR1 SGHVS and CDR2 FNYEAQ come from the germline V gene. The CDR3 DNA is TGTGCCAGCAGCCTGGGACACTCTATTACGGGAAACACCATATATTTT. Its translation: CASSLGHSITGNTIYF.

The chain links TRBV5-1 to TRBJ2-3; possibly TRBD2 for D (6 bases). This CDR3 comprises 16 residues. Germline-derived CDR1 and CDR2 are SGHRS and YFSETQ. V lost 4 bases and J 2 bases, leaving 17 bases between the germline ends. CDR3 in amino acids: CASSVLPTSSTDTQYF. In DNA form, the CDR3 reads TGCGCCAGCAGCGTGTTACCGACTAGTTCCACAGATACGCAGTATTTT.

The gene calls are TRBV18 and TRBJ2-6; no reliable D call. The V gene's germline CDR1 is KGHSH and CDR2 LQKENI. The V end lost 2 bases, the J end lost 2 bases, and 7 bases lay between the germline ends. The CDR3 totals 15 residues. CDR3: CASSPGWAGANVLTF. The DNA for the CDR3 is TGTGCCAGCTCACCAGGGTGGGCTGGGGCCAACGTCCTGACTTTC.

The gene calls are TRBV5-1 and TRBJ2-7; 9 bases line up with TRBD2. This CDR3 is 15 amino acids long. Germline V lookup: CDR1 SGHRS, CDR2 YFSETQ. Trimming cost V 2 bases and J 0 bases; bases outside gene matches: 3. The CDR3 coding sequence is TGCGCCAGCAGCTTTGGCGGGGGGGTCTCCTACGAGCAGTACTTC. Residues: CASSFGGGVSYEQYF.

This clone has only a few counts. The chain uses TRBV27 and TRBJ1-2, with unresolved D. Germline CDR1 reads MNHEY; CDR2 reads SMNVEV (reference sequence). The CDR3 consists of 13 residues. V was pared by 3 bases and J by 0 bases, with 5 bases between. The CDR3 DNA reads as TGTGCCAGCAGTTTCCTAGCTAACTATGGCTACACCTTC. Its translation is CASSFLANYGYTF.

This clone was counted once. V usage is TRBV11-2 and J usage is TRBJ1-2, with D perhaps matching TRBD1 (5 bases). CDR1 and CDR2 from the germline V gene are SGHAT and FQNNGV. V lost 1 base and J 2 bases, leaving 14 bases between the germline ends. The CDR3 length is 16 residues. DNA for the CDR3: TGTGCCAGCAGCTTAGTTCAAATGGGGGTGAACTATGGCTACACCTTC. This translates into CASSLVQMGVNYGYTF.

The chain carries TRBV25-1 and TRBJ2-1, with TRBD2 identical over 9 bases. V dropped 5 bases and J dropped 8; count of bases not matched to a gene: 7. Germline V gene sequence: CDR1 MGHDK, CDR2 SYGVNS. The CDR3 is 14 amino acids. CDR3 sequence: CASSKTSGPDEQFF. Here the CDR3 DNA reads TGTGCCAGCAGTAAAACTAGCGGGCCCGATGAGCAGTTCTTC.

This chain uses TRBV5-6 with TRBJ2-1, with 7 bases lining up with TRBD1. Germline assignment: CDR1 SGHDT and CDR2 YYEEEE. The CDR3 covers 15 residues. The V gene end was trimmed by 2 bases and the J gene end by 2 bases; junction bases not matched to a gene: 4. DNA of the CDR3: TGTGCCAGCAGCTTCCGGGACAGACCCTACAATGAGCAGTTCTTC. Translating it yields CASSFRDRPYNEQFF.

J is TRBJ1-2 and V is TRBV6-6, with 9 positions matching TRBD1. Germline CDR1 MNHNY, CDR2 SVGAGI (reference sequence). Trimming at V came to 0 bases and at J to 9 bases, leaving 8 bases not matched to a gene. This CDR3 comprises 15 residues. The CDR3 is CASSYSPGQGMSYTF. As DNA, the CDR3 is TGTGCCAGCAGTTACTCTCCGGGACAGGGTATGAGCTACACCTTC.

This chain connects TRBV28 to TRBJ1-5; D possibly corresponds to TRBD1 (6 bases). CDR1 is MDHEN and CDR2 is SYDVKM in the germline V gene. Trimming left V 6 bases short and J 0 bases short, with 12 bases between. CDR3 size: 15 residues. The CDR3, as DNA: TGTGCCAGCAGAGTTGACAGGCTTAGCAATCAGCCCCAGCATTTT. Translating gives CASRVDRLSNQPQHF.

The J gene is TRBJ2-5, the V gene TRBV7-2; D possibly uses TRBD1 or TRBD2 (5 bases each). Germline loops: CDR1 SGHTA, CDR2 FQGNSA. V shed 0 bases and J shed 13 bases, with 12 bases lying between them. The length of the CDR3 is 12 residues. DNA for the CDR3: TGTGCCAGCAGCTTAGCGGGGGACCCTTTGTACTTC. Translation gives CASSLAGDPLYF.

This chain links TRBV27 with TRBJ1-4; D perhaps matches TRBD1 (6 bases). The CDR3 length is 14 residues. Germline loops: CDR1 MNHEY, CDR2 SMNVEV (reference sequence). Trimming left V 6 bases short and J 8 bases short, with 16 bases between. In DNA form, the CDR3 reads TGTGCCAGCAGGGGAATCAGGGGAACGGAAAAACTGTTTTTT. It specifies CASRGIRGTEKLFF. Filled out from reference TRBV27 and TRBJ1-4, the complete variable domain reads EAQVTQNPRYLITVTGKKLTVTCSQNMNHEYMSWYRQDPGLGLRQIYYSMNVEVTDKGDVPEGYKVSRKEKRNFPLILESPSPNQTSLYFCASRGIRGTEKLFFGSGTQLSVL.

This clone was detected a few times. This chain joins TRBV28 and TRBJ2-2, with D tentatively TRBD1 (6 bases). This CDR3 contains 16 residues. V was shortened by 5 bases and J by 3 bases, with 16 bases between the two germline ends. Germline V gene data show CDR1 as MDHEN and CDR2 as SYDVKM. The CDR3 DNA reads as TGTGCCAGCAGTCGACTCCTACAGGGCTACACCGGGGAGCTGTTTTTT. It yields the protein CASSRLLQGYTGELFF.

The chain carries TRBV28 and TRBJ1-6, with D perhaps matching TRBD1 (6 bases). This CDR3 has 18 residues. From germline, CDR1 is MDHEN and CDR2 SYDVKM. The V gene lost 4 bases and the J gene lost 0 bases, with 16 bases spanning the gap. CDR3 protein: CASSSPRTASSYNSPLHF. The CDR3 region has the DNA TGTGCCAGCAGTTCCCCAAGGACAGCGAGCTCCTATAATTCACCCCTCCACTTT.

This clone was counted between two and nine times. The CDR3: CASSLYRDGYEQYF. For the CDR3, the DNA is TGTGCCAGTAGCCTGTACAGGGACGGCTACGAGCAGTACTTC. The chain has TRBV19 and TRBJ2-7, with D possibly matching TRBD1 (6 bases). With 6 bases removed from V and 3 bases from J, the gap between germline ends came to 15 bases. CDR1 is LNHDA and CDR2 is SQIVND in the germline V gene (reference sequence). The CDR3 contains 14 residues.